This TCR beta chain appears in the sequencing data of a study of T cells after yellow fever vaccination. Overall study results and limits: The bulk population could contribute abundant contaminating clonotypes to FACS-sorted repertoires. Most primary-vaccination clones reappeared after the booster (approximately 95% CD4, 85% to 90% CD8). Among all clonotypes, a small share was observed in both CD4 and CD8 compartments.

This CDR3 is built from 14 residues. Per germline, CDR1 MGHRA and CDR2 YSYEKL. Germline trimming cut 1 base from V and 3 bases from J; bases unmatched to any gene: 3. TCRdb processed the 5' RACE reads anew with MiXCR; each CDR3 protein has one entry. The sample lists 300,000 to 350,000 distinct CDR3 sequences; approximately 4% were seen once. This clonotype was observed many times. Its specificity is not known. The chain has TRBV4-1 and TRBJ2-7; 7 positions match TRBD1. The origin of this receptor is a man between 18 and 35 years old who received the YFV17D yellow fever vaccine. The sample was PBMCs, taken 15 days after the yellow fever booster vaccination. In DNA form, the CDR3 reads TGCGCCAGCAGCCAAGCCGGGACAGACTACGAGCAGTACTTC. It is translated as CASSQAGTDYEQYF.